The 26 T cell receptor beta chains listed next were all sequenced from one sample in a study of metastatic and nonmetastatic thyroid tumors (dated by TCRdb to 2020 to 2022). To prepare the library, PCR was applied. TCRdb names Illumina HiSeq 4000 as the instrument used. TCRdb itself trimmed the public reads at Q25 with fastp, ran MiXCR and retained productive beta chains. The sample has about 5,900 clones on record, roughly 25% of them singletons. The top ten constitute 8.5% to 14% of the sample. None of the patients had been given any treatment before thyroid surgery. Sequencing was performed on adjacent normal tissue. These TCRs come from a male donor with papillary thyroid cancer or a benign thyroid nodule (not recorded which). Some clones in this sample may be carry-over from other donors' samples.

V usage is TRBV3-1 and J usage is TRBJ2-5, with D possibly TRBD2 on 5 matching bases. Germline-derived CDR1 and CDR2 are LGHDT and YNNKEL (reference sequence). V was trimmed by 1 base and J by 1 base, leaving 10 bases between them. The CDR3 extends over 15 amino acids. The CDR3 DNA reads TGTGCCAGCAGCCAAGGATCGACTACCCAAGAGACCCAGTACTTC. Protein sequence: CASSQGSTTQETQYF.

This clone occurred a few times. The chain has TRBV11-2 and TRBJ1-6; the D is unclear. Germline loops: CDR1 SGHAT, CDR2 FQNNGV. V shed 5 bases and J shed 7 bases, with 12 bases lying between them. This CDR3 contains 14 residues. CDR3 DNA sequence: TGTGCCAGCAGCCTTGAGAGGAGGAATTCACCCCTCCACTTT. Translated: CASSLERRNSPLHF.

This clone rates as medium-sized. The chain uses TRBV12-3 or TRBV12-4 and TRBJ2-7, with 7 positions matching TRBD2. The CDR3 is 14 amino acids. V lost 2 bases to trimming and J lost 3 bases; unmatched junction nucleotides: 4. The CDR3 nucleotides are TGTGCCAGCAGTTTACCGGGACTAAGCTACGAGCAGTACTTC. Protein product: CASSLPGLSYEQYF.

There are many counts of this clone. The chain recombines TRBV6-5 with TRBJ2-2; the match to TRBD1 covers 11 bases. The trim removed 4 bases at V and 4 bases at J, leaving 5 bases unmatched. Germline V lookup: CDR1 MNHEY, CDR2 SVGAGI. CDR3 length: 16 amino acids. The CDR3 is CASSSPGTGGTGELFF. In nucleotides, the CDR3 is TGTGCCAGCAGTTCCCCCGGGACAGGGGGCACCGGGGAGCTGTTTTTT.

This clone has just a few counts. V usage is TRBV11-2 and J usage is TRBJ2-7; 7 bases are shared with TRBD1. The CDR3 consists of 15 residues. The V segment lost 3 bases and the J segment 1 base; nucleotides outside the gene matches: 6. Germline CDR1 reads SGHAT; CDR2 reads FQNNGV. The chain's CDR3 is CASSFLQGPSYEQYF. The DNA of the CDR3 is TGTGCCAGCAGCTTTTTACAGGGGCCGTCCTACGAGCAGTACTTC.

CDR3 loop: CASTVGQAVTEKLFF. In DNA, the CDR3 is TGTGCCAGCACGGTGGGACAGGCCGTGACGGAAAAACTGTTTTTT. The V gene is TRBV6-1, the J gene TRBJ1-4, with 8 positions matching TRBD1. Germline V CDR1 and CDR2: MNHNS, SASEGT. The J segment lost 8 bases and the V segment lost 7 bases, leaving 12 bases of the junction unmatched. The CDR3 has 15 amino acids.

CDR3 residues: CAWGDSSYEQYF. The CDR3 region has the DNA TGTGCCTGGGGGGACAGCTCCTACGAGCAGTACTTC. The V call is TRBV30, the J call TRBJ2-7, with 7 bases lining up with TRBD1. The J segment lost 0 bases and the V segment lost 5 bases, leaving 1 base of the junction unmatched. The germline V gene encodes CDR1 GTSNPN and CDR2 SVGIG (reference sequence). The CDR3 length is 12 residues.

This clone is termed medium-sized (0.01 to 0.1%). This chain links TRBV29-1 with TRBJ2-5; tentative D call: TRBD2 (6 bases). The germline gives CDR1 SQVTM, CDR2 ANQGSEA. V lost 2 bases and J 7 bases, leaving 20 bases between the germline ends. The CDR3 runs 15 residues. In DNA form, the CDR3 reads TGCAGCGTTGAACCTCTGAGGCTGGGGCGGGGGACCCAGTACTTC. Its translation is CSVEPLRLGRGTQYF.

This clone was picked up a small number of times. The V call is TRBV6-2 or TRBV6-3, the J call TRBJ1-4; D ambiguous. Per germline, CDR1 MNHEY and CDR2 SVGEGT. The germline V and J ends were trimmed by 6 bases and 10 bases, with 9 bases remaining between them. CDR3 size: 11 residues. CDR3 residues: CASRGGGKLFF. In DNA form, the CDR3 reads TGTGCCAGCAGGGGAGGTGGAAAACTGTTTTTT.

The CDR3 reads CATSDTRSSYEQYF. DNA for the CDR3: TGTGCCACCAGTGATACCAGGAGCTCCTACGAGCAGTACTTC. The chain employs TRBV24-1 and TRBJ2-7; D unclear. The CDR3 spans 14 residues. CDR1 is KGHDR, CDR2 SFDVKD, per germline. V shed 3 bases and J shed 0 bases, with 8 bases lying between them.

This clone is medium-sized. This chain uses TRBV5-1 with TRBJ2-1; D remains unclear. CDR1 is SGHRS and CDR2 is YFSETQ in the germline V gene. The length of the CDR3 is 13 residues. Trimming took 5 bases from V and 7 from J, leaving 13 bases between them. The CDR3 here is CASRSALLNEQFF. CDR3 coding DNA: TGCGCCAGCAGGTCGGCTCTCTTGAATGAGCAGTTCTTC.

This clone was seen a single time. One end of the junction is discordant with germline, which a read error may explain. V is TRBV20-1 and J is TRBJ2-7; the D is unclear. Germline loops: CDR1 DFQATT, CDR2 SNEGSKA (reference sequence). The CDR3 length is 13 residues. As DNA, the CDR3 is TGCAGTGCTAGTTACGTAGGGTTAGACGACCAGTACTTC. It is translated as CSASYVGLDDQYF.

This clone was counted many times. Just one base apart from a much larger clone, this may be a read error. The conserved closing phenylalanine or tryptophan is absent in this CDR3, likely reflecting a read error. This chain links TRBV19 with TRBJ2-7; 9 nucleotides match TRBD1. This CDR3 is built from 15 residues. The J segment lost 3 bases and the V segment lost 6 bases, leaving 9 bases of the junction unmatched. The germline V gene encodes CDR1 LNHDA and CDR2 SQIVND (reference sequence). CDR3 sequence (DNA): TGTGCCAGTAGGTTCTCCCGGGACAGGGACTACGAGCAGTACTCC. Residues: CASRFSRDRDYEQYS.

This clone turned up a few times. J is TRBJ1-6 and V is TRBV19; TRBD1 aligns across 7 bases. The CDR3 covers 14 residues. V shed 7 bases, J shed 0 bases, and the junction held 0 bases outside the gene matches. Germline V gene lookup returns CDR1 LNHDA and CDR2 SQIVND (reference sequence). For the CDR3, the DNA is TGTGCCAGTACAGGGGGCTCCTATAATTCACCCCTCCACTTT. Encoded protein: CASTGGSYNSPLHF.

This clone was counted only a few times. As DNA, the CDR3 is TGCAGCGTTGAAGGGTCAGGGAGCTCTGGGGCCAACGTCCTGACTTTC. Translating it yields CSVEGSGSSGANVLTF. The chain has TRBV29-1 and TRBJ2-6; the D call may be TRBD1 or TRBD2 (5 bases each). V was trimmed by 1 base and J by 0 bases, leaving 10 bases between them. Germline V gene lookup returns CDR1 SQVTM and CDR2 ANQGSEA. The CDR3 contains 16 residues.

This clone has a count of ten or more. The chain is built from TRBV30 and TRBJ1-6; TRBD1 matches at 8 bases. The junction had 7 bases not matched to a gene; V was cut back by 0 bases and J by 6 bases. Germline lookup yields CDR1 GTSNPN and CDR2 SVGIG (reference sequence). The CDR3 has 16 residues. CDR3 coding DNA: TGTGCCTGGAGTGTACCGGGAACAGGGGGTAATTCACCCCTCCACTTT. Amino acids: CAWSVPGTGGNSPLHF.

To note about this clone: A read error is possible here, since a much larger clone lies one base away. The V and J genes are TRBV11-2 and TRBJ1-6, with 7 bases aligning to TRBD1. This CDR3 region has 17 residues. Germline values: CDR1 SGHAT, CDR2 FQNNGV. Here the CDR3 DNA reads TGTGCCAGCAGACCCGACAGGGTTTCACTTAAGAATTCACACCTCCACTTT. Translation gives CASRPDRVSLKNSHLHF.

This clone is deemed medium-sized. The chain joins TRBV4-2 to TRBJ2-2; D remains unclear. The germline V gene encodes CDR1 LGHNA and CDR2 YNFKEQ. The ends were cut back, 0 bases at V and 6 bases at J, with 5 bases in the middle. The CDR3 runs 13 residues. CDR3 in amino acids: CASSQETAGELFF. CDR3 coding DNA: TGTGCCAGCAGCCAAGAGACTGCCGGGGAGCTGTTTTTT.

The chain has TRBV19 and TRBJ1-2; 8 positions agree with TRBD1. V was clipped by 3 bases and J by 5 bases; unmatched bases: 5. CDR3 length equals 14 residues. Germline V CDR1 and CDR2: LNHDA, SQIVND (reference sequence). This chain's CDR3 is CASSIDRGSYGYTF. CDR3 DNA: TGTGCCAGTAGTATTGACAGGGGTTCATATGGCTACACCTTC. Complete variable domain (other parts from reference TRBV19 and TRBJ1-2): DGGITQSPKYLFRKEGQNVTLSCEQNLNHDAMYWYRQDPGQGLRLIYYSQIVNDFQKGDIAEGYSVSREKKESFPLTVTSAQKNPTAFYLCASSIDRGSYGYTFGSGTRLTVV.

On this clone itself: With a much larger clone just one base away, this may be a read error. Other nucleotide sequences in the sample specify the same CDR3. The chain joins TRBV5-1 to TRBJ1-2; D call uncertain. Germline lookup yields CDR1 SGHRS and CDR2 YFSETQ. V shed 0 bases and J shed 6 bases, with 9 bases lying between them. This CDR3 spans 13 amino acids. CDR3 sequence (DNA): TGCGCCAGCAGCTTGGCCGAGGGTGATGGCTACACCTTC. It encodes CASSLAEGDGYTF.

The gene calls are TRBV7-9 and TRBJ2-7, with a tentative D call TRBD2 (5 bases). Germline V gives CDR1 SEHNR, CDR2 FQNEAQ (reference sequence). The V and J ends lost 1 base and 6 bases respectively, with 13 bases between them. The CDR3 sequence is 14 residues long. The CDR3 is CASSLGLAPGEQYF. CDR3 bases: TGTGCCAGCAGCTTAGGGCTAGCCCCTGGCGAGCAGTACTTC.

This clone was seen a few times. This clone may be a read error of a much larger clone one base away. The chain couples TRBV6-1 to TRBJ1-1, with 7 bases identical to TRBD1. Germline CDR1 MNHNS, CDR2 SASEGT. This CDR3 spans 14 amino acids. The CDR3 DNA follows: TGCGCCAGCAGTGAAAAAGGGGGCTGGACTGAAGCTTTCTTT. Translation gives CASSEKGGWTEAFF.

Relative to its sample, this clone is medium-sized (0.01 to 0.1%). The chain links TRBV10-3 to TRBJ2-7; 7 bases line up with TRBD1. Germline V lookup: CDR1 ENHRY, CDR2 SYGVKD. The CDR3 loop spans 16 amino acids. The ends lost 2 bases at V and 3 bases at J; junction bases unmatched: 10. The CDR3 coding sequence is TGTGCCATCAGTGAGCCGACACGGACAGGAATCTACGAGCAGTACTTC. Its protein is CAISEPTRTGIYEQYF.

In this sample, this clone turned up a few times. Other DNA sequences of this sample code for an identical CDR3. The CDR3 region is CASSLGGTWDYEQYF. CDR3 in DNA: TGTGCCAGCAGTTTAGGCGGGACATGGGACTACGAGCAGTACTTC. This sequence joins TRBV27 and TRBJ2-7; D tentatively fits TRBD1 or TRBD2 (6 bases each). Germline CDR1 is MNHEY and CDR2 is SMNVEV (reference sequence). The V end lost 2 bases, the J end lost 3 bases, and 14 bases lay between the germline ends. The length of the CDR3 is 15 residues.

This clone was recorded many times. The chain uses TRBV9 and TRBJ2-1; 7 nucleotides line up with TRBD2. CDR3 size: 15 residues. Trimming removed 4 bases from V and 3 bases from J; junction bases left unmatched: 7. Germline values: CDR1 SGDLS, CDR2 YYNGEE. The CDR3 region is CASSRSGLNYNEQFF. Written as DNA, the CDR3 is TGTGCCAGCAGCCGTAGCGGGTTAAACTACAATGAGCAGTTCTTC.

This clone was recorded many times. The V call is TRBV6-5, the J call TRBJ2-7; unclear D gene. Germline CDR1 is MNHEY and CDR2 is SVGAGI. CDR3 length: 17 residues. Deletions cut 0 bases from V and 4 bases from J, with 19 bases between. The CDR3 loop is CASSYSKAVSRDYEQYF. Written as DNA, the CDR3 is TGTGCCAGCAGTTACTCGAAGGCTGTCAGCAGAGATTACGAGCAGTACTTC.